The present entry profiles one TCR beta chain with its context. Its specificity is unknown. This CDR3 is 13 amino acids long. Germline lookup yields CDR1 SGHAT and CDR2 FQNNGV. Trimming shortened V by 2 bases and J by 1 base, and 5 bases separated the two germline ends. The data belong to a study of T cell responses to AZD1222 COVID-19 vaccine. Study observations and caveats: Spike-specific TCR repertoires showed rising breadth and depth after two AZD1222 doses. Females outnumbered males among donors, who were mostly white British; clonal diversity was possibly underestimated. Regions 160-218 and 743-854 held dominance among vaccine-associated CD4 TCRs, which spanned spike.

Measured with immunoSEQ multiplex PCR; TCRdb has only the in-frame clones, and not every one. The sample holds some 120,000 clones, about 90% seen once. This chain uses TRBV11-2 with TRBJ1-1; D ambiguous. This clonotype was sampled from an adult in good health. The sequencing here drew on peripheral blood, taken on day 0 of AZD1222 vaccination. The CDR3 DNA is TGTGCCAGCAGCTTAATGAGGAACACTGAAGCTTTCTTT. Translated, it gives CASSLMRNTEAFF.